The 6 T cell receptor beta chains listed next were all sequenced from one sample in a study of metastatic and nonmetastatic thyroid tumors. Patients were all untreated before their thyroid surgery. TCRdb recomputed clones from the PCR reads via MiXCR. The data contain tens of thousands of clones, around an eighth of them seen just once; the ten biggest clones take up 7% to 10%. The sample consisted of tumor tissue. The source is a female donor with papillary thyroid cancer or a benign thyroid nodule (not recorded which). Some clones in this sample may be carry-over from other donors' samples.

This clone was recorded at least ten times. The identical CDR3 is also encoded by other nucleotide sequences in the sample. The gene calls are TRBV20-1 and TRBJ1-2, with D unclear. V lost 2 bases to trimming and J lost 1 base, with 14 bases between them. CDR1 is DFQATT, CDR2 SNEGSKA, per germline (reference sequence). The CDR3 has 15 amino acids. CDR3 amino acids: CSARNPPGLNYGYTF. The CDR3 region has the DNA TGCAGTGCTAGAAATCCTCCGGGCCTTAACTATGGCTACACCTTC.

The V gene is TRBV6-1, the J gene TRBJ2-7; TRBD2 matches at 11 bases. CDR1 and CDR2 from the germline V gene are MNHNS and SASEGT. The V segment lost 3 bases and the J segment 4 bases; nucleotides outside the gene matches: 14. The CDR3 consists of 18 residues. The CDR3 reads CASSERVLAGAGFYEQYF. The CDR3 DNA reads TGTGCCAGCAGTGAGCGGGTACTAGCGGGAGCTGGGTTTTACGAGCAGTACTTC.

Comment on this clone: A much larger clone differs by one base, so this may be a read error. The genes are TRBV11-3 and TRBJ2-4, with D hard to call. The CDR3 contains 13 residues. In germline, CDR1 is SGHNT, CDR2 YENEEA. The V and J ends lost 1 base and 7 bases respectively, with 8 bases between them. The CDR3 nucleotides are TGTGCCAGCAGCTTAGGTGGGGTGAACATTCAGTACTTC. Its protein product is CASSLGGVNIQYF.

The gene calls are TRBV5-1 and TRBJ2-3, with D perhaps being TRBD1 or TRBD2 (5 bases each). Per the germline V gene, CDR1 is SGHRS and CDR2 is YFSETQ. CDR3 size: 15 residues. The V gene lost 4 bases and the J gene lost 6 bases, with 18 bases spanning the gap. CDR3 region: CASSGTRGGSDTQYF. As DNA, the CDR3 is TGCGCCAGCAGCGGGACCCGGGGCGGTTCCGATACGCAGTATTTT.

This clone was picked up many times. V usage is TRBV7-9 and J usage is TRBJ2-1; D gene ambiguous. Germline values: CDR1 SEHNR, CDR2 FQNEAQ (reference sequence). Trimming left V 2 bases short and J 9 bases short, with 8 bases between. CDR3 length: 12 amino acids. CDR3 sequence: CASSLPRAEQFF. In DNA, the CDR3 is TGTGCCAGCAGCTTACCTCGTGCTGAGCAGTTCTTC.

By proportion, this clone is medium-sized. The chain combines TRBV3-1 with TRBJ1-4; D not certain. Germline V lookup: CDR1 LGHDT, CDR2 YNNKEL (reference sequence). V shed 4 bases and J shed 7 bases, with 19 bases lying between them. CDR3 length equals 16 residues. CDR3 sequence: CASSRQVGGRGEKLFF. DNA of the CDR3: TGTGCCAGCAGCCGCCAAGTAGGCGGGCGGGGTGAAAAACTGTTTTTT.